This TCR beta chain was recorded in a study of shared clonotypes between healthy human individuals. The data were produced by immunoSEQ multiplex PCR, yet TCRdb's version contains in-frame clones alone and is incomplete. The data show millions of clones, roughly 96% seen once. About this clone itself: Its antigen is not known.

Notes on the study in general: Larger estimated richness was generally seen in naive subsets than in memory subsets.

The sequencing input was naive CD4+ T cells sorted from blood. Subset noted: CD45RA+ positively selected. The source is a man between 18 and 29 years old in good health.

The CDR3 region has the DNA TGTGCCAGTAGTATGGCCAAAAGGGGGGGATCACCCCTCCACTTT. This gives the protein CASSMAKRGGSPLHF. This chain joins TRBV19 and TRBJ1-6; perhaps TRBD1 as D (6 bases). CDR3 length: 15 residues. Per germline, CDR1 LNHDA and CDR2 SQIVND (reference sequence). Between the trimmed V and J ends, which lost 3 bases and 10 bases, there was a span of 16 bases.